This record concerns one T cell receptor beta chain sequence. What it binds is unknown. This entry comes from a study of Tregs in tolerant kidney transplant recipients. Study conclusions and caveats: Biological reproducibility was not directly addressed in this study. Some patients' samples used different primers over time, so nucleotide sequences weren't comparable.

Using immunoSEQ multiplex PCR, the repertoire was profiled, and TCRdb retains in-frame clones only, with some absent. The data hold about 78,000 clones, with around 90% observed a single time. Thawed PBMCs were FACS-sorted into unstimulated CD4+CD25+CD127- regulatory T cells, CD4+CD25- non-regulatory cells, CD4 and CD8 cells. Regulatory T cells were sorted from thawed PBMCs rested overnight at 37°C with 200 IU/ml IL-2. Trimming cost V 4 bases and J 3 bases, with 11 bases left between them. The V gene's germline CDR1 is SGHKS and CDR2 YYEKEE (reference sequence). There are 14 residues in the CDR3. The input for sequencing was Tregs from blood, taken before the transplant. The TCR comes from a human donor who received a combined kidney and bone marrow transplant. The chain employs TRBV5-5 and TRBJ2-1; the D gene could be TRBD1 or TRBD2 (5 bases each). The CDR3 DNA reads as TGTGCCAGCAGCCTTGGTGGGGGCTACAATGAGCAGTTCTTC. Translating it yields CASSLGGGYNEQFF. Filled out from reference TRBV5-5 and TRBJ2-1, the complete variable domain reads DAGVTQSPTHLIKTRGQQVTLRCSPISGHKSVSWYQQVLGQGPQFIFQYYEKEERGRGNFPDRFSARQFPNYSSELNVNALLLGDSALYLCASSLGGGYNEQFFGPGTRLTVL.